The 24 T cell receptor beta chains listed next were all sequenced from one sample in a study of cytomegalovirus exposure and HLA in healthy donors. The PCR employed 60 Vbeta primers together with 13 Jbeta primers. Method: immunoSEQ multiplex PCR; TCRdb's copy keeps in-frame clones and lacks some. The sample includes over 150,000 clones, 60% to 80% of them seen just once. The sequencing sample was made of PBMCs. All receptors derive from a woman aged 45 to 65 in good health and CMV-seropositive.

This clone appeared once. The V call is TRBV5-1, the J call TRBJ1-3, with 7 bases lining up with TRBD1. From germline, CDR1 is SGHRS and CDR2 YFSETQ. There are 14 residues in the CDR3. V gave up 4 bases and J gave up 4 bases; unmatched junction bases: 5. The CDR3 protein is CASSEGASGNTIYF. CDR3 nucleotide sequence: TGCGCCAGCAGCGAGGGGGCTTCGGGAAACACCATATATTTT.

The V and J genes are TRBV19 and TRBJ2-1; a possible D gene is TRBD2 (5 bases). This CDR3 is 12 amino acids long. Trimming removed 5 bases at V and 6 bases at J, with 8 bases between. Germline V gene data show CDR1 as LNHDA and CDR2 as SQIVND (reference sequence). Written as DNA, the CDR3 is TGTGCCAGTAGTCTCCGGGGCAATGAGCAGTTCTTC. Translation gives CASSLRGNEQFF.

The chain recombines TRBV7-8 with TRBJ1-6; 8 positions agree with TRBD1. The length of the CDR3 is 16 residues. The trim removed 5 bases at V and 7 bases at J, leaving 10 bases unmatched. Germline CDR1 reads SGHVS; CDR2 reads FQNEAQ. The CDR3 DNA follows: TGTGCCAGCAGCCCAACGACAGGGGAATGGAATTCACCCCTCCACTTT. This translates into CASSPTTGEWNSPLHF.

CDR3 sequence: CASSVVGGSPQETQYF. In nucleotides, the CDR3 is TGTGCCAGCAGCGTCGTCGGGGGGTCCCCCCAAGAGACCCAGTACTTC. The chain recombines TRBV9 with TRBJ2-5, with 7 positions matching TRBD2. The CDR3 covers 16 residues. V was clipped by 2 bases and J by 1 base; unmatched bases: 8. CDR1 is SGDLS, CDR2 YYNGEE, per germline.

This clone was recorded a few times. The chain has TRBV29-1 and TRBJ1-1, with unresolved D. Germline V lookup: CDR1 SQVTM, CDR2 ANQGSEA. CDR3 size: 12 residues. Trimming left V 4 bases short and J 2 bases short, with 8 bases between. In nucleotides, the CDR3 is TGCAGCGTTGGGCGGGGAAACACTGAAGCTTTCTTT. The encoded protein is CSVGRGNTEAFF.

J is TRBJ2-7 and V is TRBV6-5; 8 positions match TRBD1. V trimming: 2 bases; J trimming: 5 bases; junction bases outside the gene matches: 5. The CDR3 has 14 amino acids. Germline loops: CDR1 MNHEY, CDR2 SVGAGI. CDR3 loop: CASSYLPGGHEQYF. CDR3 DNA: TGTGCCAGCAGTTACCTACCAGGGGGCCACGAGCAGTACTTC.

V gene TRBV6-5 combines with J gene TRBJ1-4; D is uncertain. V was trimmed by 2 bases and J by 4 bases, leaving 2 bases between them. Germline CDR1 MNHEY, CDR2 SVGAGI. CDR3 length: 12 amino acids. The CDR3 region has the DNA TGTGCCAGCAGTTACCGTAATGAAAAACTGTTTTTT. Its translation is CASSYRNEKLFF.

This chain joins TRBV19 and TRBJ1-2; TRBD1 matches 9 bases. The CDR3 covers 15 residues. Germline V gene data show CDR1 as LNHDA and CDR2 as SQIVND (reference sequence). Losses at the gene ends were 7 bases for V and 2 bases for J; bases not matched to a gene: 8. This CDR3 is CASTEHRGRNYGYTF. In DNA, the CDR3 is TGTGCCAGTACCGAACACAGGGGGCGGAACTATGGCTACACCTTC.

This clone was seen a handful of times. The chain carries TRBV7-6 and TRBJ2-3; a weak D match, TRBD2 (7 bases). Germline CDR1 reads SGHVS; CDR2 reads FNYEAQ. This CDR3 has 15 residues. With 1 base removed from V and 2 bases from J, the gap between germline ends came to 10 bases. CDR3 loop: CASSLGGGHTDTQYF. The CDR3, as DNA: TGTGCCAGCAGCTTAGGGGGGGGCCACACAGATACGCAGTATTTT. The full variable domain, its missing parts supplied by reference TRBV7-6 and TRBJ2-3, is GAGVSQSPRYKVTKRGQDVALRCDPISGHVSLYWYRQALGQGPEFLTYFNYEAQQDKSGLPNDRFSAERPEGSISTLTIQRTEQRDSAMYRCASSLGGGHTDTQYFGPGTRLTVL.

A single count supports this clone. CDR3: CTRVFGNEQYF. The CDR3 DNA reads TGTACGAGGGTATTCGGCAACGAGCAGTACTTC. V is TRBV9 and J is TRBJ2-5, with D perhaps matching TRBD2 (5 bases). With the DNA end fitting TRBJ2-7 better, the J assignment may be wrong. This CDR3 spans 11 amino acids. Per the germline V gene, CDR1 is SGDLS and CDR2 is YYNGEE.

The V call is TRBV27, the J call TRBJ2-7; D not resolved. The CDR3 contains 15 residues. Germline CDR1 reads MNHEY; CDR2 reads SMNVEV (reference sequence). V lost 5 bases, J lost 0 bases, and 14 bases lay in between. CDR3 residues: CASSTIRTSSYEQYF. In nucleotides, the CDR3 is TGTGCCAGCAGTACAATAAGAACCAGCTCCTACGAGCAGTACTTC.

The chain has TRBV6-1 and TRBJ1-1; 8 bases fit TRBD1. The CDR3 totals 12 residues. Germline V gives CDR1 MNHNS, CDR2 SASEGT. The V gene end was trimmed by 9 bases and the J gene end by 3 bases; junction bases not matched to a gene: 3. The CDR3 loop reads CASGQGDTEAFF. For the CDR3, the DNA is TGTGCCAGTGGACAGGGTGACACTGAAGCTTTCTTT.

The gene calls are TRBV7-2 and TRBJ2-2; the D gene is possibly TRBD1 (6 bases). V was clipped by 2 bases and J by 3 bases, with 10 bases between them. Germline V lookup: CDR1 SGHTA, CDR2 FQGNSA. The CDR3 has 15 residues. The chain's CDR3 is CASSLWTDYTGELFF. The DNA for the CDR3 is TGTGCCAGCAGCTTATGGACAGACTACACCGGGGAGCTGTTTTTT.

This chain links TRBV30 with TRBJ1-1, with D unresolved. Trimming left V 0 bases short and J 3 bases short, with 11 bases between. The CDR3 is 14 amino acids. Germline CDR1 and CDR2: GTSNPN and SVGIG (reference sequence). CDR3 nucleotide sequence: TGTGCCTGGAGTGTGAGACACCGTTACACTGAAGCTTTCTTT. Its protein product is CAWSVRHRYTEAFF.

The chain is built from TRBV6-4 and TRBJ1-3; D ambiguous. This CDR3 spans 14 amino acids. Germline V gives CDR1 MRHNA, CDR2 SNTAGT. Trimming shortened V by 4 bases and J by 4 bases, and 11 bases separated the two germline ends. The DNA for the CDR3 is TGTGCCAGCAGTGGGCCAATCAGAGGAAACACCATATATTTT. Amino acid sequence: CASSGPIRGNTIYF.

The genes are TRBV5-1 and TRBJ2-6, with 7 bases fitting TRBD1. Germline V gene data show CDR1 as SGHRS and CDR2 as YFSETQ. J lost 2 bases, V lost 1 base, and 3 bases had no gene match. The CDR3 has 16 residues. CDR3: CASSLRQGAGANVLTF. CDR3 sequence (DNA): TGCGCCAGCAGCTTGCGCCAGGGGGCTGGGGCCAACGTCCTGACTTTC.

J is TRBJ1-2 and V is TRBV4-1; no clear D. The length of the CDR3 is 14 residues. Looked up from germline, CDR1 is MGHRA and CDR2 is YSYEKL. Deletions cut 0 bases from V and 4 bases from J, with 9 bases between. CDR3 nucleotide sequence: TGCGCCAGCAGCCAAGATAGGCGGGTCTATGGCTACACCTTC. This codes for CASSQDRRVYGYTF.

This clone was found a few times. The chain joins TRBV6-1 to TRBJ1-2; the match to TRBD1 covers 8 bases. V trimming: 0 bases; J trimming: 13 bases; junction bases outside the gene matches: 13. Germline CDR1 reads MNHNS; CDR2 reads SASEGT. The CDR3 covers 15 residues. This CDR3 reads CASSEAPTGVRGCTF. The CDR3 DNA reads TGTGCCAGCAGTGAAGCCCCGACAGGGGTAAGGGGTTGCACCTTC.

Only one count was recorded for this clone. CDR3 protein: CASSKLYEQYF. CDR3 bases: TGTGCCAGCAGCAAACTCTACGAGCAGTACTTC. The chain links TRBV5-6 to TRBJ2-7; D is ambiguous. V was shortened by 4 bases and J by 3 bases, with 5 bases between the two germline ends. Looked up from germline, CDR1 is SGHDT and CDR2 is YYEEEE. This CDR3 is built from 11 residues.

The chain carries TRBV30 and TRBJ1-2, with D perhaps TRBD1 (5 bases). Trimming stripped 8 bases from V and 2 bases from J, with 12 bases between. The CDR3 length is 12 residues. The V gene's germline CDR1 is GTSNPN and CDR2 SVGIG (reference sequence). The CDR3 DNA reads as TGTGCCCGCAGGGTATCAAACTATGGCTACACCTTC. Translating it yields CARRVSNYGYTF.

CDR3 amino acids: CASGQTFYEQYF. The CDR3, as DNA: TGTGCCAGCGGTCAAACATTCTACGAGCAGTACTTC. V usage is TRBV6-1 and J usage is TRBJ2-7; no reliable D call. CDR1 MNHNS and CDR2 SASEGT come from the germline V gene. The CDR3 consists of 12 residues. Trimming removed 8 bases at V and 3 bases at J, with 11 bases between.

V is TRBV5-4 and J is TRBJ1-2, with unresolved D. Germline lookup yields CDR1 SGHNT and CDR2 YYREEE (reference sequence). The CDR3 runs 13 residues. With 4 bases removed from V and 2 bases from J, the gap between germline ends came to 9 bases. CDR3: CASSPGLNYGYTF. CDR3 DNA sequence: TGTGCCAGCAGCCCAGGACTAAACTATGGCTACACCTTC. Full variable domain (remainder filled in from reference TRBV5-4 and TRBJ1-2): ETGVTQSPTHLIKTRGQQVTLRCSSQSGHNTVSWYQQALGQGPQFIFQYYREEENGRGNFPPRFSGLQFPNYSSELNVNALELDDSALYLCASSPGLNYGYTFGSGTRLTVV.

The J gene is TRBJ1-2, the V gene TRBV4-2, with D maybe TRBD1 (6 bases). Trimming shortened V by 0 bases and J by 8 bases, and 16 bases separated the two germline ends. Germline V gives CDR1 LGHNA, CDR2 YNFKEQ. The CDR3 contains 15 residues. The CDR3 nucleotides are TGTGCCAGCAGCCAAGATCGAGGGGGGAGGGGAGGCTACACCTTC. Translation gives CASSQDRGGRGGYTF.

This chain connects TRBV5-1 to TRBJ1-1; D not resolved. The CDR3 sequence is 15 residues long. The germline V gene has CDR1 SGHRS and CDR2 YFSETQ. Trimming took off 0 bases at V and 3 bases at J, with 12 bases between the two ends. CDR3 loop: CASSLVSGLDTEAFF. The DNA of the CDR3 is TGCGCCAGCAGCTTGGTTTCGGGTTTAGACACTGAAGCTTTCTTT.